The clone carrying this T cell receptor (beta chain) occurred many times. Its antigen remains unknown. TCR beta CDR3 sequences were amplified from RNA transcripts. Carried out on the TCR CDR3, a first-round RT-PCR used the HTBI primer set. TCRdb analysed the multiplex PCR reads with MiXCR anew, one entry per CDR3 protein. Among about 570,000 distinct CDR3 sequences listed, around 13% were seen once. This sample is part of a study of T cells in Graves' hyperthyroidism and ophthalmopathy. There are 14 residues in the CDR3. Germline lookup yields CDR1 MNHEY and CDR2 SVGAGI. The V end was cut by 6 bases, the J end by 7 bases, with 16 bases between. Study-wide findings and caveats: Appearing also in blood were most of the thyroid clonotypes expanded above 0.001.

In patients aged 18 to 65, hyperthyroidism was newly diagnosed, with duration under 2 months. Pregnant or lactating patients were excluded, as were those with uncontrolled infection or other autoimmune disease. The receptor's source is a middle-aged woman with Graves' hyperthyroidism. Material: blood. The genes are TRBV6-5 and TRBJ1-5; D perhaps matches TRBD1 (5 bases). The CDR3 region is CASSPGTLGQPQHF. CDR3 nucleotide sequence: TGTGCCAGCAGCCCAGGGACCCTTGGACAGCCCCAGCATTTT.